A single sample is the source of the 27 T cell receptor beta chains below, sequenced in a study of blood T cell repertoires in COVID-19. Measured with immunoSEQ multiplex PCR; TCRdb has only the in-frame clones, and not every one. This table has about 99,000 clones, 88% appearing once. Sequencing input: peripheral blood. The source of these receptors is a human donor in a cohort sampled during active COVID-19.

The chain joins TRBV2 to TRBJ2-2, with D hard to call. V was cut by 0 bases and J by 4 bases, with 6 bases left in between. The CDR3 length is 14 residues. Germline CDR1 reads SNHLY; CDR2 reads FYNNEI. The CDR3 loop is CASSEASSTGELFF. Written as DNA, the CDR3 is TGTGCCAGCAGTGAAGCTTCTAGCACCGGGGAGCTGTTTTTT.

The CDR3 reads CASSSGLGTDTQYF. The CDR3 coding sequence is TGTGCCAGCAGCTCCGGGTTGGGCACAGATACGCAGTATTTT. The chain is built from TRBV7-2 and TRBJ2-3; unclear D gene. This CDR3 has 14 amino acids. V lost 4 bases to trimming and J lost 1 base, with 9 bases between them. Germline loops: CDR1 SGHTA, CDR2 FQGNSA.

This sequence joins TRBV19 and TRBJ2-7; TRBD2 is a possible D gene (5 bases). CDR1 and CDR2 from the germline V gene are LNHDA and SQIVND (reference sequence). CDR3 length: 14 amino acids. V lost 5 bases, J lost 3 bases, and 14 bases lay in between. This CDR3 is CASSAGLTYYEQYF. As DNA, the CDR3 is TGTGCCAGTAGTGCCGGACTTACCTACTACGAGCAGTACTTC. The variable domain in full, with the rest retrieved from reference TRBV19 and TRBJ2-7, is DGGITQSPKYLFRKEGQNVTLSCEQNLNHDAMYWYRQDPGQGLRLIYYSQIVNDFQKGDIAEGYSVSREKKESFPLTVTSAQKNPTAFYLCASSAGLTYYEQYFGPGTRLTVT.

CDR3 nucleotides: TGCAGCGTCATGACAGGGGGCGGACAGCCCCAGCATTTT. Protein sequence: CSVMTGGGQPQHF. V gene TRBV29-1 combines with J gene TRBJ1-5, with 10 nucleotides matching TRBD1. J lost 7 bases, V lost 6 bases, and 6 bases had no gene match. Germline V gives CDR1 SQVTM, CDR2 ANQGSEA. This CDR3 comprises 13 residues.

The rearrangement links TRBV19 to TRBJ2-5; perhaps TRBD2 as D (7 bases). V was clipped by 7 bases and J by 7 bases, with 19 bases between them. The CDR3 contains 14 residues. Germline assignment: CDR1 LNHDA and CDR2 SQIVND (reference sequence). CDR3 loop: CASTHRGGVGTQYF. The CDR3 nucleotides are TGTGCCAGTACTCATCGCGGGGGCGTTGGGACCCAGTACTTC.

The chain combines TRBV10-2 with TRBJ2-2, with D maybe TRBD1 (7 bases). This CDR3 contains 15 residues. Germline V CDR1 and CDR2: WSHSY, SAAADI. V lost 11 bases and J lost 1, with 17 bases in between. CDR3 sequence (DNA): TGCGCCGGAGCAGGGGGGCGTGGGAACACCGGGGAGCTGTTTTTT. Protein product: CAGAGGRGNTGELFF.

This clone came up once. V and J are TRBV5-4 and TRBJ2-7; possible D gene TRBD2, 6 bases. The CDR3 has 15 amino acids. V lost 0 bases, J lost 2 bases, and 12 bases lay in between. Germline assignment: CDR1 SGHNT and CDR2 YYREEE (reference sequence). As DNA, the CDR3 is TGTGCCAGCAGCTTGGCCGGGGGTCGGGCCTACGAGCAGTACTTC. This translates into CASSLAGGRAYEQYF.

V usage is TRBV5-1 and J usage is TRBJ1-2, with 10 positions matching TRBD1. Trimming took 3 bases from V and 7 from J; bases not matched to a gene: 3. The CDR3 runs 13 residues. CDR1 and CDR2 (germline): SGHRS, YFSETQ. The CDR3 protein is CASSSRQGAGYTF. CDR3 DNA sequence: TGCGCCAGCAGCTCAAGACAGGGGGCTGGCTACACCTTC.

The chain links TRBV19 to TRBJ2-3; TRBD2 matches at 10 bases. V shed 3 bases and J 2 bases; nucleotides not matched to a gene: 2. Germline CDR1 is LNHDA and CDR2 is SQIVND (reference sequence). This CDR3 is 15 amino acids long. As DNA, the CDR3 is TGTGCCAGTAGTATCGGACTAGCGGACACAGATACGCAGTATTTT. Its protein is CASSIGLADTDTQYF.

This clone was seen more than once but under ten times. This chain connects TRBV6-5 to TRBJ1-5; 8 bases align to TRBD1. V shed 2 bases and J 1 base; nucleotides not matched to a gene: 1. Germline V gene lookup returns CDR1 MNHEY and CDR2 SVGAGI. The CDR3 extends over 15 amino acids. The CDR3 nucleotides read TGTGCCAGCAGTTACGGGACAGGCAGCAATCAGCCCCAGCATTTT. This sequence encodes CASSYGTGSNQPQHF.

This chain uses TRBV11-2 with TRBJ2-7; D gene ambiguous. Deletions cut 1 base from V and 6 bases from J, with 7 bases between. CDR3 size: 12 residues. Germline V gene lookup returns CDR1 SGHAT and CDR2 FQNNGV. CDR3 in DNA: TGTGCCAGCAGCTTAGCTAACCTCGAGCAGTACTTC. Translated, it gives CASSLANLEQYF. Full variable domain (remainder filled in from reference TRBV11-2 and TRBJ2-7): EAGVAQSPRYKIIEKRQSVAFWCNPISGHATLYWYQQILGQGPKLLIQFQNNGVVDDSQLPKDRFSAERLKGVDSTLKIQPAKLEDSAVYLCASSLANLEQYFGPGTRLTVT.

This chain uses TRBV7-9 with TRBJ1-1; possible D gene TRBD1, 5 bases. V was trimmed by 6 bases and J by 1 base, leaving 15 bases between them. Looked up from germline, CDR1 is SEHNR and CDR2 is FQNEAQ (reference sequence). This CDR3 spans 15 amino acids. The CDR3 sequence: CASRPLGQTNTEAFF. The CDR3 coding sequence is TGTGCCAGCAGGCCCTTAGGACAAACGAACACTGAAGCTTTCTTT.

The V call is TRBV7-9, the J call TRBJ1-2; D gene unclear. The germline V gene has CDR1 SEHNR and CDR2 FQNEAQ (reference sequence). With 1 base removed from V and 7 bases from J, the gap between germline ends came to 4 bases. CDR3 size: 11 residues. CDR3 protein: CASSLVVGYTF. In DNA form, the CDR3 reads TGTGCCAGCAGCTTAGTAGTTGGCTACACCTTC.

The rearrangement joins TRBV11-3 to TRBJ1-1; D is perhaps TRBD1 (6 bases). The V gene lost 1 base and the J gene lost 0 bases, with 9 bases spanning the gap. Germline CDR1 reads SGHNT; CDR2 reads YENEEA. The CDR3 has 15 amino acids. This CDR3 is CASSLGGGLNTEAFF. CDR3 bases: TGTGCCAGCAGCTTAGGAGGGGGACTGAACACTGAAGCTTTCTTT.

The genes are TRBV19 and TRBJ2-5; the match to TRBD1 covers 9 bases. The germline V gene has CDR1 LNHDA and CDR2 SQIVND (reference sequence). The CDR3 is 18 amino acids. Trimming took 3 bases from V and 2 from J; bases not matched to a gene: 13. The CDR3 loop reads CASSILGLKGTGQETQYF. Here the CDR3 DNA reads TGTGCCAGTAGTATCTTGGGCTTGAAGGGGACAGGGCAAGAGACCCAGTACTTC.

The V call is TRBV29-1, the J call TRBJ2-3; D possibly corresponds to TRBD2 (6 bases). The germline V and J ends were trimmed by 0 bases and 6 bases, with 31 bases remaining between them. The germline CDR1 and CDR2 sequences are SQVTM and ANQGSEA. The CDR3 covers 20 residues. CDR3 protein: CSVEDRTSTGGRTWSDTQYF. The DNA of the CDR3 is TGCAGCGTTGAAGATCGGACTTCTACGGGTGGGAGGACCTGGTCGGATACGCAGTATTTT.

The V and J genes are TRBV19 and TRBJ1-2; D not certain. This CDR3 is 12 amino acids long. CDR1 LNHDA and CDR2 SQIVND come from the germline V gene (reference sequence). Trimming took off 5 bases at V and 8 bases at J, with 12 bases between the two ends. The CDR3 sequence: CASSWFLGGYTF. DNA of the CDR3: TGTGCCAGTAGTTGGTTCCTGGGCGGCTACACCTTC. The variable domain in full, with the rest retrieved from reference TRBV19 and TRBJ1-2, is DGGITQSPKYLFRKEGQNVTLSCEQNLNHDAMYWYRQDPGQGLRLIYYSQIVNDFQKGDIAEGYSVSREKKESFPLTVTSAQKNPTAFYLCASSWFLGGYTFGSGTRLTVV.

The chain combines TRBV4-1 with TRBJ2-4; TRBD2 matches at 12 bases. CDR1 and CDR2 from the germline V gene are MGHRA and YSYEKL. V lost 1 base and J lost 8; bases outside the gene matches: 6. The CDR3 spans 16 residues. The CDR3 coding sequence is TGCGCCAGCAGCCAAGCGACTAGCGGGGGATGGGACATTCAGTACTTC. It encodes CASSQATSGGWDIQYF.

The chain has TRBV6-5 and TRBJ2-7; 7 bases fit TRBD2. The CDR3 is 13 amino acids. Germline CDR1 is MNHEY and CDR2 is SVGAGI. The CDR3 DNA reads TGTGCTAGCGGGCTTAAGGCCAACTACGAGCAGTACTTC. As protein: CASGLKANYEQYF.

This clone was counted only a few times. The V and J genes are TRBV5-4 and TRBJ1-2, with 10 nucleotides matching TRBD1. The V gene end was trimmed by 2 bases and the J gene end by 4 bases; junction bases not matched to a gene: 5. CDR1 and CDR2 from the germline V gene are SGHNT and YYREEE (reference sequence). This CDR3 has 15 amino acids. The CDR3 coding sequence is TGTGCCAGCAGCTTCCCGGGACAGGGGCTCTATGGCTACACCTTC. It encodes CASSFPGQGLYGYTF.

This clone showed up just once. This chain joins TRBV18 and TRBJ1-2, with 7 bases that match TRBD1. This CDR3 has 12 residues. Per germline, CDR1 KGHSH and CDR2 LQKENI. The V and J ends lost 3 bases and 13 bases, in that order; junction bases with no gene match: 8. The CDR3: CASSPPDRAPTF. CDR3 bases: TGTGCCAGCTCACCTCCTGACAGGGCTCCCACCTTC. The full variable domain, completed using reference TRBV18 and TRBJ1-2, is NAGVMQNPRHLVRRRGQEARLRCSPMKGHSHVYWYRQLPEEGLKFMVYLQKENIIDESGMPKERFSAEFPKEGPSILRIQQVVRGDSAAYFCASSPPDRAPTFGSGTRLTVV.

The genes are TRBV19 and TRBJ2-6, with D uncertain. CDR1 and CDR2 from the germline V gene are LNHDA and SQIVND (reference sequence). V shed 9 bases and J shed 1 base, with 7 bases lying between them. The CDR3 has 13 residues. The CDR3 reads CASLRSGANVLTF. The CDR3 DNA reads TGTGCCAGCCTCAGATCTGGGGCCAACGTCCTGACTTTC.

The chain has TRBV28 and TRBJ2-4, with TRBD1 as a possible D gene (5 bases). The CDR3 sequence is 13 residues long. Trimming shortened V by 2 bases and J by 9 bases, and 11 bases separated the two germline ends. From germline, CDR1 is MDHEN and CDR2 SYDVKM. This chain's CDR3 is CASSLQGPGIQYF. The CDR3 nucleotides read TGTGCCAGCAGTTTACAGGGCCCTGGCATTCAGTACTTC. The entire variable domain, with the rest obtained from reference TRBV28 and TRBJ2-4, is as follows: DVKVTQSSRYLVKRTGEKVFLECVQDMDHENMFWYRQDPGLGLRLIYFSYDVKMKEKGDIPEGYSVSREKKERFSLILESASTNQTSMYLCASSLQGPGIQYFGAGTRLSVL.

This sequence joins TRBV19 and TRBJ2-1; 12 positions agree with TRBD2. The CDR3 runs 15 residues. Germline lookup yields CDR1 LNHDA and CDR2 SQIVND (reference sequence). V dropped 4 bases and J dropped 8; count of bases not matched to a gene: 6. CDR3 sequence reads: CASSTLAGGRHEQFF. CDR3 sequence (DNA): TGTGCCAGTAGTACGCTAGCGGGAGGGAGGCATGAGCAGTTCTTC.

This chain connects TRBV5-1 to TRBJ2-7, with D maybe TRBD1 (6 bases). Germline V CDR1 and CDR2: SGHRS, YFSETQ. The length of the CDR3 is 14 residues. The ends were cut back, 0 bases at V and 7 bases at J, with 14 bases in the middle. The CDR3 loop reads CASSLGGPVGEQYF. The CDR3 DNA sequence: TGCGCCAGCAGCTTGGGGGGGCCGGTGGGAGAGCAGTACTTC.

The CDR3 is CASSRTGEGSNEQFF. The DNA of the CDR3 is TGTGCCAGCAGCCGAACCGGTGAAGGGAGCAATGAGCAGTTCTTC. The chain links TRBV6-2 or TRBV6-3 to TRBJ2-1; D might be TRBD2 (5 bases). Per germline, CDR1 MNHEY and CDR2 SVGEGT. The CDR3 runs 15 residues. With 6 bases removed from V and 6 bases from J, the gap between germline ends came to 18 bases.

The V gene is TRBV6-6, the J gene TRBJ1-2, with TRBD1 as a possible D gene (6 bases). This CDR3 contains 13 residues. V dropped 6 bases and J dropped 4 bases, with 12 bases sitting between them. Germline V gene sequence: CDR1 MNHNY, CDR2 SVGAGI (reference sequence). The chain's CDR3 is CASSSTGLYGYTF. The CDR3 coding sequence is TGTGCCAGCAGCTCCACAGGGCTCTATGGCTACACCTTC.